These 22 T cell receptor beta chains originate from one sample sequenced in a study of blood T cells in healthy people across ages. Together with a sample-barcoded 5' primer, a J-beta primer mix was included in a second PCR lasting roughly 7 to 11 cycles. Using its own MiXCR run on the 5' RACE reads, TCRdb lists one record per CDR3 protein. Seen here are approximately 800,000 distinct CDR3 sequences, around 50% observed once, and the top ten hold around a sixth. Sequencing input: blood. The source is a man older than 75 in good health.

This chain links TRBV29-1 with TRBJ2-3; 8 nucleotides line up with TRBD2. The germline gives CDR1 SQVTM, CDR2 ANQGSEA. The CDR3 runs to 16 residues. V gave up 6 bases and J gave up 6 bases; unmatched junction bases: 17. The CDR3 DNA reads as TGCAGCGTCCAAGACGCACCGGGACTAGTGACGGATACGCAGTATTTT. Its translation is CSVQDAPGLVTDTQYF.

This rearrangement joins TRBV10-3 to TRBJ2-3; TRBD2 might be the D (6 bases). CDR3 length: 13 amino acids. Germline CDR1 reads ENHRY; CDR2 reads SYGVKD. The V gene lost 10 bases and the J gene lost 1 base, with 12 bases spanning the gap. DNA of the CDR3: TGTGCCACGACGGGCGGGGGCACAGATACGCAGTATTTT. Protein: CATTGGGTDTQYF.

The chain combines TRBV12-3 or TRBV12-4 with TRBJ2-3; a weak D match, TRBD2 (5 bases). This CDR3 region has 14 residues. V was clipped by 8 bases and J by 1 base, with 13 bases between them. The CDR3 bases are TGTGCCAGCGGACTGAGCGGACGCACAGATACGCAGTATTTT. This translates into CASGLSGRTDTQYF.

Comments on this clonotype: This sequence may be a read error, since a much larger clone differs from it by one base. The J gene is TRBJ2-5, the V gene TRBV20-1; D remains ambiguous. The CDR3 length is 14 residues. Germline assignment: CDR1 DFQATT and CDR2 SNEGSKA (reference sequence). V dropped 0 bases and J dropped 5 bases, with 13 bases sitting between them. CDR3 sequence reads: CSARDGAFMETQYF. The CDR3 DNA follows: TGCAGTGCTAGAGATGGAGCCTTCATGGAGACCCAGTACTTC.

This clonotype was picked up a small number of times. The chain is built from TRBV7-9 and TRBJ1-2, with TRBD1 matching over 7 bases. Germline-derived CDR1 and CDR2 are SEHNR and FQNEAQ (reference sequence). CDR3 length: 15 amino acids. Trimming at V came to 3 bases and at J to 7 bases, leaving 11 bases not matched to a gene. The CDR3 DNA reads as TGTGCCAGCAGCTTGGCTCAAGGGGGCTCTAGTGGCTACACCTTC. It specifies CASSLAQGGSSGYTF.

V is TRBV29-1 and J is TRBJ2-1; 13 nucleotides match TRBD2. This CDR3 comprises 11 residues. Germline loops: CDR1 SQVTM, CDR2 ANQGSEA. V shed 7 bases and J 14 bases; nucleotides not matched to a gene: 5. The CDR3 nucleotides read TGCAGCGCAAGGACTAGCGGGAGAGAGTTCTTC. The encoded protein is CSARTSGREFF.

Only a few counts were recorded for this clonotype. V gene TRBV20-1 combines with J gene TRBJ2-2; a possible D gene is TRBD2 (6 bases). Germline V CDR1 and CDR2: DFQATT, SNEGSKA (reference sequence). Trimming took 3 bases from V and 3 from J, leaving 11 bases between them. This CDR3 contains 14 residues. CDR3 sequence: CSASVREDTGELFF. CDR3 nucleotides: TGCAGTGCTAGCGTGAGGGAGGACACCGGGGAGCTGTTTTTT.

The rearrangement links TRBV30 to TRBJ2-3; TRBD2 might be the D (6 bases). The CDR3 sequence is 15 residues long. Per germline, CDR1 GTSNPN and CDR2 SVGIG (reference sequence). Trimming stripped 5 bases from V and 0 bases from J, with 15 bases between. CDR3 sequence (DNA): TGTGCCTGGGGGCTAGGGGCGGGGAGCACAGATACGCAGTATTTT. Protein product: CAWGLGAGSTDTQYF. Together with reference TRBV30 and TRBJ2-3, the CDR3 gives the full variable domain: SQTIHQWPATLVQPVGSPLSLECTVEGTSNPNLYWYRQAAGRGLQLLFYSVGIGQISSEVPQNLSASRPQDRQFILSSKKLLLSDSGFYLCAWGLGAGSTDTQYFGPGTRLTVL.

This clonotype has only one observation. The chain joins TRBV4-1 to TRBJ2-3; 8 positions match TRBD1. From germline, CDR1 is MGHRA and CDR2 YSYEKL. CDR3 length equals 17 residues. Trimming at V came to 2 bases and at J to 7 bases, leaving 14 bases not matched to a gene. CDR3 region: CASSQLPGQASGNTQYF. The CDR3 DNA sequence: TGCGCCAGCAGCCAACTACCGGGACAGGCAAGTGGAAATACGCAGTATTTT.

This clonotype was counted once. V is TRBV12-3 or TRBV12-4 and J is TRBJ2-2; 7 bases match TRBD2. The CDR3 sequence is 15 residues long. The V and J ends lost 0 bases and 6 bases, in that order; junction bases with no gene match: 4. The CDR3 DNA is TGTGCCAGCAGTTTAGCGGGAGGGGTTGCCGGGGAGCTGTTTTTT. This translates into CASSLAGGVAGELFF.

The V gene is TRBV20-1, the J gene TRBJ2-3; no clear D. Trimming took 7 bases from V and 5 from J, leaving 10 bases between them. In germline, CDR1 is DFQATT, CDR2 SNEGSKA (reference sequence). There are 11 residues in the CDR3. The CDR3 DNA reads TGCAGTGGATCTGAAGGAGATACGCAGTATTTT. Residues: CSGSEGDTQYF.

CDR3 region: CASSPRAGANYGYTF. CDR3 nucleotides: TGTGCCAGCAGCCCCCGGGCAGGAGCTAACTATGGCTACACCTTC. The chain has TRBV9 and TRBJ1-2, with D uncertain. This CDR3 is built from 15 residues. Germline V gene sequence: CDR1 SGDLS, CDR2 YYNGEE. The germline V and J ends were trimmed by 4 bases and 0 bases, with 13 bases remaining between them.

J is TRBJ2-5 and V is TRBV5-1, with 9 bases matching TRBD2. The CDR3 loop spans 16 amino acids. Germline V lookup: CDR1 SGHRS, CDR2 YFSETQ. The V and J ends lost 0 bases and 5 bases, in that order; junction bases with no gene match: 8. The CDR3 DNA is TGCGCCAGCAGCTTGGTTGGGGGACTAGCCTTGGAGACCCAGTACTTC. Translation: CASSLVGGLALETQYF. Complete variable domain (other parts from reference TRBV5-1 and TRBJ2-5): KAGVTQTPRYLIKTRGQQVTLSCSPISGHRSVSWYQQTPGQGLQFLFEYFSETQRNKGNFPGRFSGRQFSNSRSEMNVSTLELGDSALYLCASSLVGGLALETQYFGPGTRLLVL.

This clonotype has ten or more counts. V and J are TRBV28 and TRBJ2-1; weak D call: TRBD2 (6 bases). Germline CDR1 reads MDHEN; CDR2 reads SYDVKM. This CDR3 has 15 residues. Deletions cut 6 bases from V and 2 bases from J, with 14 bases between. CDR3 loop: CASSLGGLTYNEQFF. Here the CDR3 DNA reads TGTGCCAGCAGCTTAGGTGGACTAACCTACAATGAGCAGTTCTTC.

The rearrangement uses TRBV29-1 and TRBJ2-1, with 13 bases lining up with TRBD2. The CDR3 loop spans 14 amino acids. Germline V gives CDR1 SQVTM, CDR2 ANQGSEA. The V and J ends lost 7 bases and 6 bases, in that order; junction bases with no gene match: 6. Here the CDR3 reads CSATSGRAVNEQFF. CDR3 in DNA: TGCAGCGCTACTAGCGGGAGGGCGGTCAATGAGCAGTTCTTC.

V and J are TRBV13 and TRBJ2-4; 7 bases are a match to TRBD2. The J call may be wrong; the DNA end is better matched by TRBJ2-7. This CDR3 has 15 residues. Germline V gene sequence: CDR1 PRHDT, CDR2 FYEKMQ (reference sequence). CDR3: CASSLAGGPDYEQYF. CDR3 DNA sequence: TGTGCCAGCAGCTTAGCGGGGGGACCAGACTACGAGCAGTACTTC.

The chain recombines TRBV27 with TRBJ2-1, with D perhaps TRBD2 (5 bases). The CDR3 extends over 15 amino acids. V lost 3 bases to trimming and J lost 0 bases, with 9 bases between them. The germline CDR1 and CDR2 sequences are MNHEY and SMNVEV (reference sequence). DNA for the CDR3: TGTGCCAGCAGTTTGGAGGACCCCTCCTACAATGAGCAGTTCTTC. It codes for CASSLEDPSYNEQFF.

A few counts support this clonotype. The chain joins TRBV2 to TRBJ2-5, with 10 bases aligning to TRBD1. CDR1 and CDR2 (germline): SNHLY, FYNNEI. The trim removed 5 bases at V and 5 bases at J, leaving 8 bases unmatched. This CDR3 has 15 amino acids. The CDR3 is CASSWDRGKEETQYF. CDR3 in DNA: TGTGCCAGCAGTTGGGACAGGGGAAAAGAGGAGACCCAGTACTTC.

This chain connects TRBV10-3 to TRBJ1-2; TRBD1 is a possible D gene (6 bases). The CDR3 sequence is 12 residues long. Germline V lookup: CDR1 ENHRY, CDR2 SYGVKD. V lost 10 bases, J lost 4 bases, and 13 bases lay in between. CDR3 DNA: TGTGCCACCAGGGGATTAGGCTATGGCTACACCTTC. It specifies CATRGLGYGYTF.

The chain carries TRBV20-1 and TRBJ2-5; weak D call: TRBD2 (6 bases). CDR3 length: 11 residues. CDR1 is DFQATT, CDR2 SNEGSKA, per germline (reference sequence). The V end was cut by 7 bases, the J end by 5 bases, with 11 bases between. The CDR3 loop reads CSVGGMETQYF. CDR3 in DNA: TGCAGTGTTGGCGGGATGGAGACCCAGTACTTC.

J is TRBJ2-7 and V is TRBV7-8; perhaps D is TRBD1 or TRBD2 (7 bases each). Germline V gives CDR1 SGHVS, CDR2 FQNEAQ. The CDR3 consists of 14 residues. Between the trimmed V and J ends, which lost 4 bases and 6 bases, there was a span of 16 bases. The CDR3, as DNA: TGTGCCAGCAGCTCCCGACAGGGAGGGCGCGAGCAGTACTTC. Protein product: CASSSRQGGREQYF.

The V call is TRBV28, the J call TRBJ2-1; D may be TRBD1 or TRBD2 (6 bases each). The germline V gene has CDR1 MDHEN and CDR2 SYDVKM. Between the trimmed V and J ends, which lost 5 bases and 9 bases, there was a span of 23 bases. The CDR3 length is 16 residues. CDR3 coding DNA: TGTGCCAGCAGTAATTTAAGGGGGGCCGGAGTAAGTGAGCAGTTCTTC. Translating gives CASSNLRGAGVSEQFF. Looking up the rest from reference TRBV28 and TRBJ2-1 gives the full variable domain: DVKVTQSSRYLVKRTGEKVFLECVQDMDHENMFWYRQDPGLGLRLIYFSYDVKMKEKGDIPEGYSVSREKKERFSLILESASTNQTSMYLCASSNLRGAGVSEQFFGPGTRLTVL.